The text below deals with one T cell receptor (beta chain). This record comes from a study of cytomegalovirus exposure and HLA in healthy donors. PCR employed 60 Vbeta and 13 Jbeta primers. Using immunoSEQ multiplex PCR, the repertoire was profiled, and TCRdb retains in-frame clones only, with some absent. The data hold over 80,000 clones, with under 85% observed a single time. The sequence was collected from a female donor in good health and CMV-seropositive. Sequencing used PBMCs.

The CDR3 nucleotides are TGTGCCACCAGCAGAGTTAGGACAGGGTACGAGCAGTACTTC. It yields the protein CATSRVRTGYEQYF. The chain joins TRBV15 to TRBJ2-7, with TRBD1 matching over 8 bases. From germline, CDR1 is LNHNV and CDR2 YYDKDF (reference sequence). CDR3 size: 14 residues. With V trimmed by 1 base and J by 4 bases, 3 bases remained unmatched.